The entry below gives a single TCR beta chain sequence along with its context. Its target antigen remains unknown. No base-level quality is on record; no much larger clone is a single base apart. The CDR3 sequence holds 13 residues, the cysteine and phenylalanine included. Only CDR3 DNA remains: 39 bases, in frame from the first base. Germline trimming: 6 bases from V, 6 bases from J; junction bases outside gene matches: 6. The data belong to a study of T cell responses to AZD1222 COVID-19 vaccine (dated by TCRdb to about 2021). About the investigation overall: TCR sequencing covered fewer than 250 trial participants: 200 to 220 given two doses of AZD1222 and 26 given two doses of MenACWY control vaccine. Trial participants were enrolled by age into subgroups of 18-55, 56-69 and 70-plus years, and 148, 28 and 57 TCR-sequenced participants, respectively, were included in these subgroups. The investigation overall reported the following: After two AZD1222 doses, both the breadth and the depth of spike-specific TCRs were significantly higher than at day 0 and than in MenACWY recipients. Participants were mostly white British and included more females than males, and it was suggested by the authors that clonal diversity may have been underestimated. Conclusions about previously exposed vaccinees were limited because only six or seven AZD1222 recipients were SARS-CoV-2 seropositive at baseline. The 56-69-year group was small, and its depth increase did not reach significance, likely because of low power. No day 14 peak-response samples were available, so repertoires were characterized only after the peak T cell response. Reportedly, almost half of the unique spike-specific TCRs recognized epitopes lying outside the regions that are mutated in the B.1.351 and B.1.1.7 variants. The vaccine-associated CD4 TCRs covered the entire spike protein, and the dominant responses fell in regions 160-218 and 743-854.

This sample's time point label indicates: about 28 days (+/-7) after the second vaccine dose. AZD1222 recipients with second doses at about 4 weeks or about 12 weeks were pooled, because spike-specific TCR depth and breadth did not differ between schedules. Vaccinee samples were obtained from the UK trials COV001 and COV002, which included a single-blind randomized controlled phase 2/3 trial of AZD1222 (ChAdOx1 nCoV-19) in healthy adults. For TCRbeta chain sequencing, PBMC samples from trial participants were taken at day 0 and at day 28 after the second dose. The CDR3 regions of human TCRbeta chains were analyzed by immunosequencing. For the original study's pipeline: Repertoire TCRs were matched against a reference library of SARS-CoV-2-specific TCRs generated with the MIRA antigen-specificity platform. Breadth was defined as the fraction of unique TCRs that were SARS-CoV-2-associated, and depth was defined as the fraction of total T cells that were SARS-CoV-2-associated. Using the MIRA data, each spike-specific TCR was mapped to the spike region that the TCR reacts to and placed in a CD4 or CD8 class. Log10-transformed breadth and depth values were compared by one-way ANOVA with Sidak's multiple comparisons tests. Imported from immuneACCESS, the table was reduced by TCRdb to in-frame sequences with V and J called. These copies leave out some clones; in studies compared against another copy, an unresolved V gene accounts for under half, and the cause of the remainder is not known. That table gives V, J and clone size, and the DNA gave D and trimming. The sample profile shows around 170,000 clones; approximately 86% of them were found once. Of the sample, under 14% falls within the top ten clones.

Sequencing was performed on peripheral blood, taken 28 days after the second AZD1222 dose. This clonotype was sampled from an adult who received the AZD1222 COVID-19 vaccine. The chain employs TRBV12-3 or TRBV12-4 and TRBJ2-7, and 9 bases in between align with TRBD1. The CDR3 reads as follows: CASSIGQGREQYF. The DNA sequence follows: TGTGCCAGCAGCATCGGACAGGGGCGCGAGCAGTACTTC.